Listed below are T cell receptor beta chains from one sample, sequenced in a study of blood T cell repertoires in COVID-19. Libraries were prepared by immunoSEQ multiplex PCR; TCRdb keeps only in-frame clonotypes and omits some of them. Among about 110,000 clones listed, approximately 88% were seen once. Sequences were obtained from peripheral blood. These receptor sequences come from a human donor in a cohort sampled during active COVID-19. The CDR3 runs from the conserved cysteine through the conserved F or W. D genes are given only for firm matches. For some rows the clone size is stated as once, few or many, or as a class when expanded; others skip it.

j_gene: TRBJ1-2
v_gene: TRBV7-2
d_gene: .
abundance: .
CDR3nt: TGTGCCAGCAGCTTGGAGACTATCTATGGCTACACCTTC
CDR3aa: CASSLETIYGYTF

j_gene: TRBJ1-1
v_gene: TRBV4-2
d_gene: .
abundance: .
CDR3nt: TGTGCCAGCAGCCAGGTAGGGGCCTATAGCGCTTTCTTT
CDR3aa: CASSQVGAYSAFF

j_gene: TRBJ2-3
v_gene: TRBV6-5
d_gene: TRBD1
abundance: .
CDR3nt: TGTGCCAGCAGTTACGGGGGACAGTACACAGATACGCAGTATTTT
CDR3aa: CASSYGGQYTDTQYF

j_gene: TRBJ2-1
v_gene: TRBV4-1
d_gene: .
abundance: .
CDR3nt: TGCGCCAGCGGCCCTATAGCTTTCAATGAGCAGTTCTTC
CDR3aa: CASGPIAFNEQFF

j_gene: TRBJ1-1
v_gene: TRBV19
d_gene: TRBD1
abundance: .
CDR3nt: TGTGCCAGTAGTACCCGACAGGGGCGAGGGAAAGCTTTCTTT
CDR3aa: CASSTRQGRGKAFF

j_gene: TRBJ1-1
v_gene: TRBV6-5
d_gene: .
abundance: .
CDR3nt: TGTGCCAGCAGTTACTCGGTTCGGGGGAACACTGAAGCTTTCTTT
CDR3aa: CASSYSVRGNTEAFF

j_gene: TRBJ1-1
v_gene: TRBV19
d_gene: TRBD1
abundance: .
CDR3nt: TGTGCCAGTAGTGGGCCTAACAGGGGGTCCCTTATGAACACTGAAGCTTTCTTT
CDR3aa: CASSGPNRGSLMNTEAFF

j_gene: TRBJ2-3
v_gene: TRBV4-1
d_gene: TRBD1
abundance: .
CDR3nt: TGCGCCAGCAGCCAAGGGACAGGGAGCACAGATACGCAGTATTTT
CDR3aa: CASSQGTGSTDTQYF

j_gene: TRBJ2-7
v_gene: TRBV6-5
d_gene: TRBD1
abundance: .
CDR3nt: TGTGCCAGCAGTTACACCCATGGACAGGGGGAGTACTTC
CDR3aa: CASSYTHGQGEYF

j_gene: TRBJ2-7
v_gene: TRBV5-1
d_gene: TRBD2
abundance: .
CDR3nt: TGCGCCAGCAGCTTCGGTAGCGGGGTCTACGAGCAGTACTTC
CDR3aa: CASSFGSGVYEQYF

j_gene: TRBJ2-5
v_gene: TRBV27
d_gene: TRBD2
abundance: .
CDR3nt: TGTGCCAGCAGTGTACTAGCGGGAGAAGGAGAGACCCAGTACTTC
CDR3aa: CASSVLAGEGETQYF

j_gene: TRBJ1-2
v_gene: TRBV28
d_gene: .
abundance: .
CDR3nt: TGTGCCAGGCCCGAGGGAAGAGGCTACACCTTC
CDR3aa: CARPEGRGYTF

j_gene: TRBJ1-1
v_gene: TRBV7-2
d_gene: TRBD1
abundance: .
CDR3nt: TGTGCCAGCGGGGGACAGATGAACACTGAAGCTTTCTTT
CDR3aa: CASGGQMNTEAFF

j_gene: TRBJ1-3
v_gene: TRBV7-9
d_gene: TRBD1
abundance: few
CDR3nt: TGTGCCAGCAGCCTCGGGACAGGGGGCTCTGGAAACACCATATATTTT
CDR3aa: CASSLGTGGSGNTIYF

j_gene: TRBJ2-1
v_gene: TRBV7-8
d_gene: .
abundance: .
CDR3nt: TGTGCCAGCAGCTTAGCTCCAGGGCTGTCCCTCAATGAGCAGTTCTTC
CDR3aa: CASSLAPGLSLNEQFF

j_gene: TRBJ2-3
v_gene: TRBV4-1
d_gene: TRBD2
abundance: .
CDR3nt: TGCGCCAGCAGTTTACTAGCGGGGGAATCGGATACGCAGTATTTT
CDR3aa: CASSLLAGESDTQYF

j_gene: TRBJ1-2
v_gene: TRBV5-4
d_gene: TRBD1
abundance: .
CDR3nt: TGTGCCAGCAGCCCAACCCGGGACAGGGGGGAGAGAGGCTACACCTTC
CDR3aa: CASSPTRDRGERGYTF

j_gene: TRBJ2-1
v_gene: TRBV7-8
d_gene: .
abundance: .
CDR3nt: TGTGCCAGCAGCTTAGAGTGGGCTAGCGCCCACAATGAGCAGTTCTTC
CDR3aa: CASSLEWASAHNEQFF

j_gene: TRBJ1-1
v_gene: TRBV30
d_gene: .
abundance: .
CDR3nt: TGTGCCTGGAGAGGGCAGGGGATCACTGAAGCTTTCTTT
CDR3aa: CAWRGQGITEAFF

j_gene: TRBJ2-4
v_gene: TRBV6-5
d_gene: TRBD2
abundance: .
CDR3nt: TGTGCCAGCAGCCCCGGGACTAGCGGAAACATTCAGTACTTC
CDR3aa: CASSPGTSGNIQYF